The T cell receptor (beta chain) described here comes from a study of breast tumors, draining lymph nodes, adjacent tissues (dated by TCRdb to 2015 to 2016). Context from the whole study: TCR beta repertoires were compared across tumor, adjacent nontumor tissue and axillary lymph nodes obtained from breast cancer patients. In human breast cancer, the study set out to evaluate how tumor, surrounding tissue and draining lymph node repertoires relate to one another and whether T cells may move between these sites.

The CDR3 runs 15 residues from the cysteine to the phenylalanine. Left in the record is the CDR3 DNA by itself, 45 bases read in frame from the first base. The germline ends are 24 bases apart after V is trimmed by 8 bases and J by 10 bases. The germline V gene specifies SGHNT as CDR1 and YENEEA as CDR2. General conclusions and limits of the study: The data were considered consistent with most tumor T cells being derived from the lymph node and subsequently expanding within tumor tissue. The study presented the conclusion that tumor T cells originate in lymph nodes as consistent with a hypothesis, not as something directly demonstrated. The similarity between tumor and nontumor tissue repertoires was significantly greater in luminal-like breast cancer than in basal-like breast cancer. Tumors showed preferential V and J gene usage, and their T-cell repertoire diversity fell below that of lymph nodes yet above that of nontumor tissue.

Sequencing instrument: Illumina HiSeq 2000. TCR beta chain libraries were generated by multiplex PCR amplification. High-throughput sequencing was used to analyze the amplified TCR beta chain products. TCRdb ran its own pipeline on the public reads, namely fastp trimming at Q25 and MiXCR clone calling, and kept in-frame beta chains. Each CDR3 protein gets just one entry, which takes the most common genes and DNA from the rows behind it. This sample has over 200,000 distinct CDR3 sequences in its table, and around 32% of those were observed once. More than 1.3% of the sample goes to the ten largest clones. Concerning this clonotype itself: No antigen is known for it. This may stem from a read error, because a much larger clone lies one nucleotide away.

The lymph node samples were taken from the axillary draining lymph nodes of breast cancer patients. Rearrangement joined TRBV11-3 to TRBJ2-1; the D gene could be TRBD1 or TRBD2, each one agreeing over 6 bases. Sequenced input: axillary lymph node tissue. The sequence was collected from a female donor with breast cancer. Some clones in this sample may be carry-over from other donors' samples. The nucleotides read TGTGCCAGCGGCCCCTTAGGGGGGACCACCCGGGAGCAGTTCTTC. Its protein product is CASGPLGGTTREQFF.